This T cell receptor beta chain was captured by sequencing in a study of CD8 T cells in ankylosing spondylitis. This clonotype came up many times. TCRdb reanalysed the 5' RACE reads using MiXCR and keeps one entry per CDR3 protein. Counted here are approximately 260,000 distinct CDR3 sequences, about 18% occurring once; the ten biggest clones make up about a third. Germline V lookup: CDR1 KGHSH, CDR2 LQKENI. The V and J ends lost 6 bases and 11 bases respectively, with 14 bases between them. The CDR3 totals 12 residues. The J gene is TRBJ2-1, the V gene TRBV18; possibly TRBD1 for D (6 bases). The sequence was obtained from a male donor with ankylosing spondylitis or in good health (not recorded which). Sequenced: blood, either unsorted or a sorted T cell fraction (not recorded which). The CDR3 reads CASSLDSRQQFF. The CDR3 DNA sequence: TGTGCCAGCTCTCTGGACAGTAGACAGCAGTTCTTC.